This T cell receptor beta chain is from a study of shared clonotypes between healthy human individuals. V was clipped by 4 bases and J by 0 bases, with 12 bases between them. The CDR3 totals 15 residues. CDR1 is SGHAT, CDR2 FQDESV, per germline (reference sequence). Regarding this clone: As yet, its antigen is unknown.

CD45RO-negative CD8 cells positively selected for CCR7 made up the naive population, which excluded terminally differentiated effector memory CD45RA+ cells. The donor population consisted of healthy HIV-negative adults with no recent acute infections or vaccinations. Broader study findings: The diversity represented, both genetic and in exposure history, was limited by few donors. For naive CD4 cells, approximately 4.8% of clonotypes were shared across a handful of donors.

The data were produced by immunoSEQ multiplex PCR, yet TCRdb's version contains in-frame clones alone and is incomplete. The sample has about 2.2 million clones, around 95% seen once; the top ten hold around 1.8%. Material: naive CD8+ T cells from PBMCs. The sequence was obtained from a man between 18 and 29 years old in good health. Some clones in this sample may be carry-over from other donors' samples. This rearrangement joins TRBV11-1 to TRBJ2-5; a possible D gene is TRBD1 (6 bases). This CDR3 is CASSYSWDNQETQYF. CDR3 DNA: TGTGCCAGCAGCTACTCCTGGGACAACCAAGAGACCCAGTACTTC.